Listed below are T cell receptor beta chains from one sample, sequenced in a study of shared clonotypes between healthy human individuals. Sequencing used immunoSEQ multiplex PCR; TCRdb keeps in-frame clones, though not all of them. This sample has about 1.1 million clones, with approximately 80% found just once. Sequencing was performed on memory CD4+ T cells from PBMCs. All receptors derive from a man aged 18 to 35 in good health. Some clones in this sample may be carry-over from other donors' samples. Each CDR3 is given with its conserved first and last residue. The order of the fields is J gene, clone size, D gene, V gene, CDR3 DNA, CDR3 protein. D genes are given only for firm matches. Clone size, where shown, is once, few, many, or a class for clones that have expanded.

J: TRBJ2-3
size: -
D: TRBD2
V: TRBV2
DNA: TGTGCCAGCAGTGAGGCGGGAGGGCCCCCAGATACGCAGTATTTT
CDR3: CASSEAGGPPDTQYF

J: TRBJ1-1
size: few
D: -
V: TRBV7-2
DNA: TGTGCCAGCAGTTTCGGGGGCCGGACTGAAGCTTTCTTT
CDR3: CASSFGGRTEAFF

J: TRBJ1-2
size: -
D: TRBD1
V: TRBV7-6
DNA: TGTGCCAGCAGCCCACCCGGGACAGGCGGGTACACCTTC
CDR3: CASSPPGTGGYTF

J: TRBJ1-4
size: -
D: -
V: TRBV28
DNA: TGTGCCAGCAGCCGACTCACACCCGGCGAAAAACTGTTTTTT
CDR3: CASSRLTPGEKLFF

J: TRBJ2-7
size: -
D: -
V: TRBV6-5
DNA: TGTGCCAGCAGTGCAAGCGCGAGGGGCTACGAGCAGTACTTC
CDR3: CASSASARGYEQYF

J: TRBJ2-7
size: -
D: -
V: TRBV28
DNA: TGTGCCAGCAGTACCCGACAGGCTTGGTCCTACGAGCAGTACTTC
CDR3: CASSTRQAWSYEQYF

J: TRBJ2-7
size: -
D: TRBD2
V: TRBV2
DNA: TGTGCCAGCAGAGCGGGAGGAACCCCCTACGAGCAGTACTTC
CDR3: CASRAGGTPYEQYF

J: TRBJ2-1
size: -
D: -
V: TRBV4-1
DNA: TGCGCCAGCAGCCTGGGGCTACAGGCTGAGCAGTTCTTC
CDR3: CASSLGLQAEQFF

J: TRBJ1-4
size: -
D: TRBD1
V: TRBV7-9
DNA: TGTGCCAGCAGCCCGGGACAGGAGAGAAGAAAACTGTTTTTT
CDR3: CASSPGQERRKLFF

J: TRBJ1-2
size: -
D: -
V: TRBV7-8
DNA: TGTGCCAGCAGCTTAGCTGCGAACCAAAACTATGGCTACACCTTC
CDR3: CASSLAANQNYGYTF

J: TRBJ1-4
size: -
D: TRBD1
V: TRBV6-5
DNA: TGTGCCAGCAGTTACTCGACAGGGAATGAAAAACTGTTTTTT
CDR3: CASSYSTGNEKLFF

J: TRBJ1-2
size: -
D: -
V: TRBV28
DNA: TGTGCCAGCAGTTTTGGCACGGGGGGGTACTATGGCTACACCTTC
CDR3: CASSFGTGGYYGYTF

J: TRBJ1-3
size: few
D: -
V: TRBV28
DNA: TGTGCCAGCAGGGAGGCGGGGGGTCAGTTTCCTGGAAACACCATATATTTT
CDR3: CASREAGGQFPGNTIYF

J: TRBJ2-1
size: -
D: TRBD2
V: TRBV7-8
DNA: TGTGCCAGCAGCTTAGCGCTAGCGGGCAGCTCCTACAATGAGCAGTTCTTC
CDR3: CASSLALAGSSYNEQFF